The clone carrying this TCR beta chain was counted only a few times. The antigen is undetermined. The CDR3 sequence is 16 residues long. The V end was cut by 6 bases, the J end by 2 bases, with 18 bases between. The V gene's germline CDR1 is SGHAT and CDR2 FQNNGV. This entry belongs to a study of response to subunit inactivated influenza vaccine. MiXCR, applied by TCRdb to the RT-PCR reads, yields one record per CDR3 protein. The sample includes roughly 780,000 distinct CDR3 sequences, approximately 18% of them seen just once. Overall study findings and caveats: Seasonal influenza vaccination, on each occasion, was suggested by the authors to recruit few new T cells.

The specimen comprised PBMCs from blood, sampled 5 to 6 days after vaccination. V gene TRBV11-2 combines with J gene TRBJ2-3; D is possibly TRBD2 (6 bases). The clonotype was recovered from a man aged 45 to 65 who received an inactivated influenza vaccine. CDR3 nucleotides: TGTGCCAGCAGGACTCTCAAGTGGGGGGACACAGATACGCAGTATTTT. Protein product: CASRTLKWGDTDTQYF.